These 24 T cell receptor beta chains were all obtained from the same sample, sequenced in a study of blood T cell repertoires in COVID-19. Assay used: immunoSEQ multiplex PCR; TCRdb lists only in-frame clones, some missing. The sample holds about 35,000 clones, roughly 88% seen once. The sequencing sample was made of peripheral blood. Receptors were obtained from a human donor in a cohort sampled during active COVID-19.

The chain carries TRBV23-1 and TRBJ2-6, with D possibly TRBD1 on 6 matching bases. TRBV23-1 is assigned to the ORF class and has an uncertain function. CDR3 length: 19 residues. V lost 4 bases to trimming and J lost 0 bases, with 19 bases between them. The CDR3 reads CASSLALPGHSSGANVLTF. In nucleotides, the CDR3 is TGCGCCAGCAGTCTTGCACTGCCGGGACACAGCTCTGGGGCCAACGTCCTGACTTTC.

The rearrangement links TRBV4-2 to TRBJ2-3, with a tentative D call TRBD2 (6 bases). The CDR3 runs to 16 residues. V was trimmed by 4 bases and J by 2 bases, leaving 16 bases between them. From germline, CDR1 is LGHNA and CDR2 YNFKEQ. The CDR3 loop is CASSRGEIRDTDTQYF. CDR3 bases: TGTGCCAGCAGCCGGGGGGAAATAAGGGACACAGATACGCAGTATTTT.

This clone was picked up one time. The rearrangement joins TRBV5-1 to TRBJ1-1, with TRBD1 matching over 7 bases. V was clipped by 4 bases and J by 0 bases; unmatched bases: 6. The germline CDR1 and CDR2 sequences are SGHRS and YFSETQ. CDR3 length: 15 amino acids. DNA for the CDR3: TGCGCCAGCAGCCCTAGACAGGGATTGAACACTGAAGCTTTCTTT. Its translation is CASSPRQGLNTEAFF.

This chain links TRBV28 with TRBJ2-7; TRBD2 aligns across 11 bases. The CDR3 sequence is 13 residues long. In germline, CDR1 is MDHEN, CDR2 SYDVKM. V lost 2 bases and J lost 11; bases outside the gene matches: 5. CDR3 sequence: CASSLGVAGGKYF. CDR3 coding DNA: TGTGCCAGCAGTTTAGGTGTAGCGGGAGGGAAGTACTTC. Looking up the rest from reference TRBV28 and TRBJ2-7 gives the full variable domain: DVKVTQSSRYLVKRTGEKVFLECVQDMDHENMFWYRQDPGLGLRLIYFSYDVKMKEKGDIPEGYSVSREKKERFSLILESASTNQTSMYLCASSLGVAGGKYFGPGTRLTVT.

The genes are TRBV30 and TRBJ1-2; 8 positions match TRBD1. CDR3 size: 19 residues. The germline CDR1 and CDR2 sequences are GTSNPN and SVGIG (reference sequence). The ends lost 4 bases at V and 0 bases at J; junction bases unmatched: 19. For the CDR3, the DNA is TGTGCCTGGACCCTTCTGGTTGGGAGCAGGGGGCGAGCTAACTATGGCTACACCTTC. Amino acid sequence: CAWTLLVGSRGRANYGYTF.

The V and J genes are TRBV15 and TRBJ2-6; D is undetermined. V was cut by 1 base and J by 0 bases, with 7 bases left in between. Germline V CDR1 and CDR2: LNHNV, YYDKDF (reference sequence). The CDR3 is 16 residues long. CDR3 coding DNA: TGTGCCACCAGCAGAGGGGCAAGCTCTGGGGCCAACGTCCTGACTTTC. Translating gives CATSRGASSGANVLTF.

This chain uses TRBV7-9 with TRBJ1-6, with a tentative D call TRBD1 (6 bases). V lost 3 bases to trimming and J lost 6 bases, with 15 bases between them. Germline lookup yields CDR1 SEHNR and CDR2 FQNEAQ (reference sequence). The CDR3 extends over 16 amino acids. CDR3 in DNA: TGTGCCAGCAGCTTGGGGGCGGCGCTTTCTAATTCACCCCTCCACTTT. Protein product: CASSLGAALSNSPLHF.

This clone was observed a handful of times. The chain employs TRBV6-6 and TRBJ1-6, with TRBD1 matching over 7 bases. V trimming: 6 bases; J trimming: 7 bases; junction bases outside the gene matches: 9. Germline CDR1 and CDR2: MNHNY and SVGAGI (reference sequence). This CDR3 spans 15 amino acids. The CDR3 is CASRRGGSGNSPLHF. In nucleotides, the CDR3 is TGTGCCAGCAGGCGAGGGGGCTCGGGGAATTCACCCCTCCACTTT.

The J gene is TRBJ2-1, the V gene TRBV7-3; TRBD2 matches 10 bases. The CDR3 is 17 amino acids. Germline assignment: CDR1 SGHTA and CDR2 FQGTGA. With 1 base clipped from V and 2 bases from J, the junction kept 5 bases outside the gene matches. CDR3 amino acids: CASSLKSGGVAYNEQFF. The CDR3, as DNA: TGTGCCAGCAGCTTAAAAAGCGGGGGGGTGGCCTACAATGAGCAGTTCTTC.

The V gene is TRBV24-1, the J gene TRBJ2-3; 9 positions agree with TRBD2. The germline V gene encodes CDR1 KGHDR and CDR2 SFDVKD. V gave up 1 base and J gave up 5 bases; unmatched junction bases: 3. The CDR3 is 15 residues long. CDR3 DNA: TGTGCCACCAGTGATTTTAGCGGGGGAGGAGATACGCAGTATTTT. It codes for CATSDFSGGGDTQYF.

The chain's CDR3 is CASSLGLENTEAFF. The DNA of the CDR3 is TGCGCCAGCAGCTTGGGACTCGAGAACACTGAAGCTTTCTTT. The chain uses TRBV5-1 and TRBJ1-1, with unresolved D. Germline V CDR1 and CDR2: SGHRS, YFSETQ. The V end lost 0 bases, the J end lost 1 base, and 7 bases lay between the germline ends. The CDR3 extends over 14 amino acids.

The chain joins TRBV18 to TRBJ2-1, with TRBD1 matching 10 bases. With V trimmed by 0 bases and J by 7 bases, 3 bases remained unmatched. CDR1 KGHSH and CDR2 LQKENI come from the germline V gene. This CDR3 spans 15 amino acids. DNA of the CDR3: TGTGCCAGCTCACCACCATGGGGACAGGGGAATGAGCAGTTCTTC. Translation: CASSPPWGQGNEQFF.

This clone was observed a single time. The J gene is TRBJ2-5, the V gene TRBV30, with a possible D match to TRBD1 (5 bases). Trimming pared 0 bases from V and 5 bases from J, leaving 19 bases between. CDR3 length equals 16 residues. Germline CDR1 reads GTSNPN; CDR2 reads SVGIG (reference sequence). This chain's CDR3 is CAWSVLGASSWETQYF. The CDR3 DNA is TGTGCCTGGAGTGTACTTGGGGCCAGCAGCTGGGAGACCCAGTACTTC.

This clone was found a few times. The gene calls are TRBV6-2 or TRBV6-3 and TRBJ2-2; possible D gene TRBD2, 6 bases. Trimming cost V 7 bases and J 0 bases, with 15 bases left between them. This CDR3 has 16 amino acids. Germline V gene lookup returns CDR1 MNHEY and CDR2 SVGEGT. The CDR3 nucleotides read TGTGCCAGCACCCCTCGCGGGGCCGCGAACACCGGGGAGCTGTTTTTT. It codes for CASTPRGAANTGELFF.

V and J are TRBV28 and TRBJ2-1; TRBD2 aligns across 7 bases. J was trimmed by 6 bases and V by 5 bases; bases with no gene match: 7. Germline CDR1 MDHEN, CDR2 SYDVKM. The CDR3 length is 14 residues. The DNA for the CDR3 is TGTGCCAGCAGTGCGACTAGCCCGCCCAATGAGCAGTTCTTC. It yields the protein CASSATSPPNEQFF.

The rearrangement joins TRBV7-2 to TRBJ1-1, with D possibly matching TRBD1 (5 bases). This CDR3 is 13 amino acids long. Trimming cost V 5 bases and J 0 bases, with 7 bases left between them. CDR1 is SGHTA, CDR2 FQGNSA, per germline. CDR3 sequence reads: CASSMTVNTEAFF. The CDR3 DNA reads TGTGCCAGCAGCATGACAGTGAACACTGAAGCTTTCTTT.

The chain uses TRBV5-1 and TRBJ2-7, with 10 positions matching TRBD2. The CDR3 consists of 16 residues. Germline CDR1 SGHRS, CDR2 YFSETQ. The trim removed 1 base at V and 2 bases at J, leaving 6 bases unmatched. The chain's CDR3 is CASSLLGTSETYEQYF. The CDR3 nucleotides read TGCGCCAGCAGCTTGTTGGGGACTAGCGAGACCTACGAGCAGTACTTC.

V and J are TRBV29-1 and TRBJ1-4, with D tentatively TRBD1 (6 bases). The CDR3 runs to 12 residues. Germline V lookup: CDR1 SQVTM, CDR2 ANQGSEA. V lost 7 bases and J 8 bases, leaving 14 bases between the germline ends. The CDR3: CSGGNTGEKLFF. In DNA, the CDR3 is TGCAGCGGCGGAAATACAGGGGAAAAACTGTTTTTT.

The genes are TRBV6-6 and TRBJ1-2; perhaps TRBD1 as D (6 bases). Germline V gene sequence: CDR1 MNHNY, CDR2 SVGAGI (reference sequence). The CDR3 covers 11 residues. V dropped 10 bases and J dropped 8 bases, with 14 bases sitting between them. Here the CDR3 DNA reads TGTGCCATCAGGGGCCCGTCGGGCTACACCTTC. Translation: CAIRGPSGYTF.

This rearrangement joins TRBV7-2 to TRBJ1-1, with D tentatively TRBD1 (6 bases). The germline gives CDR1 SGHTA, CDR2 FQGNSA. This CDR3 region has 14 residues. Deletions cut 5 bases from V and 6 bases from J, with 16 bases between. The CDR3 spells CASSQDRALAEAFF. In nucleotides, the CDR3 is TGTGCCAGCAGCCAGGACAGAGCACTAGCTGAAGCTTTCTTT.

The V call is TRBV4-2, the J call TRBJ2-3; maybe TRBD2 (5 bases). Trimming took off 3 bases at V and 3 bases at J, with 10 bases between the two ends. The CDR3 is 14 residues long. Germline CDR1 and CDR2: LGHNA and YNFKEQ. The CDR3 sequence is CASSQRALTDTQYF. The CDR3 DNA reads as TGTGCCAGCAGCCAGAGGGCACTGACAGATACGCAGTATTTT.

The chain combines TRBV28 with TRBJ2-7; 12 bases line up with TRBD1. The trim removed 4 bases at V and 7 bases at J, leaving 8 bases unmatched. Per germline, CDR1 MDHEN and CDR2 SYDVKM. This CDR3 is built from 15 residues. This CDR3 is CASSSAGQGASEQYF. The CDR3 DNA sequence: TGTGCCAGCAGTTCCGCGGGACAGGGGGCGTCAGAGCAGTACTTC.

This chain connects TRBV27 to TRBJ2-1; the match to TRBD2 covers 13 bases. The CDR3 sequence is 15 residues long. CDR1 and CDR2 from the germline V gene are MNHEY and SMNVEV (reference sequence). Trimming removed 6 bases from V and 6 bases from J; junction bases left unmatched: 5. The CDR3 DNA follows: TGTGCCAGCAGGTCACTAGCGGGAGGGAGCAATGAGCAGTTCTTC. This codes for CASRSLAGGSNEQFF.

This rearrangement joins TRBV19 to TRBJ2-1; 7 bases agree with TRBD1. Losses at the gene ends were 10 bases for V and 7 bases for J; bases not matched to a gene: 7. Germline CDR1 LNHDA, CDR2 SQIVND (reference sequence). The CDR3 spans 12 residues. CDR3 region: CATRQGKNEQFF. CDR3 DNA sequence: TGTGCCACAAGACAGGGTAAGAATGAGCAGTTCTTC.